This T cell receptor (beta chain) was retrieved from a study of cytomegalovirus exposure and HLA in healthy donors. General study results and limits: Subsequent analysis found a tendency for first-cohort TCR clusters to co-occur within the 120 validation repertoires.

Method: immunoSEQ multiplex PCR; TCRdb's copy keeps in-frame clones and lacks some. The sample lists about 200,000 clones, approximately 80% occurring once. The germline V gene encodes CDR1 MNHNY and CDR2 SVGAGI (reference sequence). The CDR3 has 16 residues. V was pared by 6 bases and J by 0 bases, with 8 bases of the junction left unmatched. To note about this clone: Its antigen is unidentified.

Sequenced sample: PBMCs. The rearrangement links TRBV6-6 to TRBJ1-2; 9 nucleotides line up with TRBD1. The receptor was derived from a woman in her 30s in good health and CMV-seropositive. CDR3 region: CASSTGTGRTNYGYTF. The CDR3 DNA reads TGTGCCAGCAGCACCGGGACAGGGCGAACTAACTATGGCTACACCTTC.